This is a list of T cell receptor beta chains from one sample in a study of identical twins. TCRdb independently ran MiXCR on the 5' RACE reads; one entry per CDR3 protein. The table has approximately 500,000 distinct CDR3 sequences, around 15% seen once; the top ten hold 0.35% to 0.45%. This sample was also put to use in a study of yellow fever vaccine responses in identical twins.

Source material: CD4+ T cells sorted from blood. The source of these receptors is a woman aged 18-35 years in good health. Both conserved end residues are part of each CDR3. A D gene is named only where the DNA matches it firmly. Size is omitted from some rows. Given values are once, few, many or a class for expanded clones.

DNA	CDR3	size	J	V	D
TGCAGCGTTGAGGGAGGTCGGACCGGGGAGCTGTTTTTT	CSVEGGRTGELFF	many	TRBJ2-2	TRBV29-1	-
TGTGCCAGCAGCTTATCGACGATTGAAAAACTGTTTTTT	CASSLSTIEKLFF	-	TRBJ1-4	TRBV7-8	-
TGTGCCAGCAGTTACCTGACTAGACCTTACAATGAGCAGTTCTTC	CASSYLTRPYNEQFF	-	TRBJ2-1	TRBV6-2/TRBV6-3	-
TGCAGTGCTCAGACAGGACGCTCCTACAATGAGCAGTTCTTC	CSAQTGRSYNEQFF	-	TRBJ2-1	TRBV20-1	-
TGCAGTGCTAGGGAAGCGGGGTTCAATGAGCAGTTCTTC	CSAREAGFNEQFF	few	TRBJ2-1	TRBV20-1	TRBD2
TGTGCCAGCAGTTACCCTAGCGGGGGGCCGAGGACAGATACGCAGTATTTT	CASSYPSGGPRTDTQYF	-	TRBJ2-3	TRBV12-3/TRBV12-4	TRBD2
TGCAGTGCTTCCGGGACAGGGGTGCCCTACACTGAAGCTTTCTTT	CSASGTGVPYTEAFF	few	TRBJ1-1	TRBV20-1	TRBD1
TGTGCCAGCAGTTTGTCGCGGAGACGGACTAGCGGGAGGGCCGTGGGGTACAATGAGCAGTTCTTC	CASSLSRRRTSGRAVGYNEQFF	many	TRBJ2-1	TRBV28	TRBD2
TGTGCCAGCAGCTTTCCGGACAGGGGGCTGCAAGAGACCCAGTACTTC	CASSFPDRGLQETQYF	few	TRBJ2-5	TRBV5-6	TRBD1
TGTGCCAGCAGTGACTCCAGGGCGGATACGCAGTATTTT	CASSDSRADTQYF	-	TRBJ2-3	TRBV6-4	-
TGCAGCGTTGCTGACTCCGGAAAGCAGTTCTTC	CSVADSGKQFF	few	TRBJ2-1	TRBV29-1	-
TGTGCCACCAGCACCACAGGGGGAGGTAGCAATCAGCCCCAGCATTTT	CATSTTGGGSNQPQHF	few	TRBJ1-5	TRBV15	TRBD1
TGCAGCGTGCTTCCGACAGGGGCCACGACAGATACGCAGTATTTT	CSVLPTGATTDTQYF	-	TRBJ2-3	TRBV29-1	TRBD1
TGTGCCACCAGTGATGGGACAGCGTACAATGAGCAGTTCTTC	CATSDGTAYNEQFF	-	TRBJ2-1	TRBV24-1	TRBD1
TGTGCCAGCAGTTATTCGTTAGGTCCTAGCACAGATACGCAGTATTTT	CASSYSLGPSTDTQYF	-	TRBJ2-3	TRBV6-5	-
TGCAGTGCTCCCGAGGGGACAGCGAACACTGAAGCTTTCTTT	CSAPEGTANTEAFF	-	TRBJ1-1	TRBV20-1	TRBD1
TGTGCCATCTGTCCTTTGGCGTCCCCAGCCTACGAGCAGTACTTC	CAICPLASPAYEQYF	-	TRBJ2-7	TRBV10-3	-
TGCAGTGCTAGAGTAGGACCGGGGGCTGGAACTGAAGCTTTCTTT	CSARVGPGAGTEAFF	few	TRBJ1-1	TRBV20-1	-
TGTGCCAGCAGGAACAGGCCCCTTCGCACAGATACGCAGTATTTT	CASRNRPLRTDTQYF	few	TRBJ2-3	TRBV2	-
TGTGCCAGCACGGTCCCAGGAAATTACAATGAGCAGTTCTTC	CASTVPGNYNEQFF	few	TRBJ2-1	TRBV28	-
TGTGCCAGCAGCTCCCGGGGAGGGGCAGAGACCCAGTACTTC	CASSSRGGAETQYF	-	TRBJ2-5	TRBV7-7	TRBD2
TGTGCCAGCAGTCCAAACCGGGACAAAGAGACCCAGTACTTC	CASSPNRDKETQYF	few	TRBJ2-5	TRBV7-9	-
TGTGCCAGCAGCGTACAGGGGGCCGCGAACACCGGGGAGCTGTTTTTT	CASSVQGAANTGELFF	few	TRBJ2-2	TRBV9	TRBD1
TGTGCCATCAGTGACCAGTACTACAATGAGCAGTTCTTC	CAISDQYYNEQFF	few	TRBJ2-1	TRBV10-3	-
TGTGCCAGCAGCTTAGCCAGGGGGGCGGACTATGGCTACACCTTC	CASSLARGADYGYTF	few	TRBJ1-2	TRBV7-8	TRBD1
TGCAGTGCTAACCGGTTAGCGAGGGGCACAGATACGCAGTATTTT	CSANRLARGTDTQYF	-	TRBJ2-3	TRBV20-1	-
TGCAGTGCTAGATCCCAGGGGGCGGGTGGCTACACCTTC	CSARSQGAGGYTF	-	TRBJ1-2	TRBV20-1	TRBD1
TGCAGTGCCCCAAGGACAGGGGAGGCGGGTCAGCCCCAGCATTTT	CSAPRTGEAGQPQHF	-	TRBJ1-5	TRBV20-1	TRBD1
TGTGCCAGCAGCCTTCGGACTAGCCCCAATGAGCAGTTCTTC	CASSLRTSPNEQFF	few	TRBJ2-1	TRBV5-6	TRBD2
TGCAGTGCTAGTAGGGATAGTAGCGGGAGTAATGAGCAGTTCTTC	CSASRDSSGSNEQFF	-	TRBJ2-1	TRBV20-1	TRBD2
TGTGCCAGCACCCCCCGAGGAGGGGGCTGGGACTATGGCTACACCTTC	CASTPRGGGWDYGYTF	-	TRBJ1-2	TRBV6-1	TRBD1
TGCAGTGCTACCGGGACTATGCGCACAGATACGCAGTATTTT	CSATGTMRTDTQYF	few	TRBJ2-3	TRBV20-1	TRBD2
TGTGCCAGCAGCTTAGCTCGGGTCGGGGGCAATCAGCCCCAGCATTTT	CASSLARVGGNQPQHF	few	TRBJ1-5	TRBV7-8	-
TGCAGTGCTAAGCGGGACAACTCTAACTATGGCTACACCTTC	CSAKRDNSNYGYTF	-	TRBJ1-2	TRBV20-1	-
TGCGCCAGCAGCTCTGCAGGGGGGATCTATGGCTACACCTTC	CASSSAGGIYGYTF	-	TRBJ1-2	TRBV5-1	TRBD1
TGTGCCACCGAAGCGGGACAGCGGTACGAGCAGTACTTC	CATEAGQRYEQYF	-	TRBJ2-7	TRBV10-3	-
TGCAGTGCTAGAAGTCTTGGACTAGCGGGCAGGAAGTCGAATGAGCAGTTCTTC	CSARSLGLAGRKSNEQFF	-	TRBJ2-1	TRBV20-1	TRBD2
TGTGCCAGCAGCCAAACGTGTAGCGGGGAAAATGAGCAGTTCTTC	CASSQTCSGENEQFF	few	TRBJ2-1	TRBV21-1	-
TGTGCCAGCAGCTTACTAGCGGAGCTCACAAATGAGCAGTTCTTC	CASSLLAELTNEQFF	-	TRBJ2-1	TRBV7-9	TRBD2
TGTGCCAGCAGCTCAGTGGGGGCCGAGCAGTACTTC	CASSSVGAEQYF	few	TRBJ2-7	TRBV7-6	-
TGTGCCAGCAGTTTTTTTTACAGACGGCCATCCTACGAGCAGTACTTC	CASSFFYRRPSYEQYF	-	TRBJ2-7	TRBV28	-
TGCAGCGTTTACTGGACACGGAACACTGAAGCTTTCTTT	CSVYWTRNTEAFF	-	TRBJ1-1	TRBV29-1	-
TGTGCCACCAGTGACGCCAGGACAGGGGGCGCGAGCACCGGGGAGCTGTTTTTT	CATSDARTGGASTGELFF	-	TRBJ2-2	TRBV24-1	TRBD1
TGTGCCATCACCGAAAGGCTAGCGGGAGTCGATCATGAGCAGTTCTTC	CAITERLAGVDHEQFF	-	TRBJ2-1	TRBV10-3	TRBD2
TGTGCCAGCAGACGAACCGGGACTAGCCCGGGTACGCAGTATTTT	CASRRTGTSPGTQYF	-	TRBJ2-3	TRBV27	TRBD2
TGCGCCAGCAAGGGCGAGACAGATACGCAGTATTTT	CASKGETDTQYF	few	TRBJ2-3	TRBV10-2	-
TGTGCCTGCAGCTTGTTCTACACTGAAGCTTTCTTT	CACSLFYTEAFF	-	TRBJ1-1	TRBV5-5	-
TGTGCCAGCAGTTTGGGACTAGCGGGATGGGCAGGGAATGAGCAGTTCTTC	CASSLGLAGWAGNEQFF	few	TRBJ2-1	TRBV12-3/TRBV12-4	TRBD2
TGCAGCGTAATACCAACAAACACTGAAGCTTTCTTT	CSVIPTNTEAFF	-	TRBJ1-1	TRBV29-1	-
TGTGCCAGCAGGCCGGACAGGGATACGACTGAAGCTTTCTTT	CASRPDRDTTEAFF	-	TRBJ1-1	TRBV12-3/TRBV12-4	TRBD1
TGTGCCAGCAGTTTTCGGGAGGGGGATACGCAGTATTTT	CASSFREGDTQYF	many	TRBJ2-3	TRBV27	TRBD2
TGTGCCAGCAGCCGACAACAGGGGCTGGGGTACAATGAGCAGTTCTTC	CASSRQQGLGYNEQFF	-	TRBJ2-1	TRBV7-3	TRBD1
TGTGCCAGCTCACCACGAGGGACCGGCAATCAGCCCCAGCATTTT	CASSPRGTGNQPQHF	few	TRBJ1-5	TRBV18	-
TGTGCCATCAGTGACGGGGGGGCTTTTACTACTGGGGCCAACGTCCTGACTTTC	CAISDGGAFTTGANVLTF	few	TRBJ2-6	TRBV10-3	TRBD2
TGCAGCGTTGAATACAGGGGAGACTATGGCTACACCTTC	CSVEYRGDYGYTF	few	TRBJ1-2	TRBV29-1	TRBD1
TGTGCCAGCAGTTACGGCCTTAGGGGGTACAATGAGCAGTTCTTC	CASSYGLRGYNEQFF	-	TRBJ2-1	TRBV6-5	-
TGTGCCAGCAGTTTAGCTAGCGGGAGCTTCCATGAGCAGTTCTTC	CASSLASGSFHEQFF	-	TRBJ2-1	TRBV12-3/TRBV12-4	TRBD2
TGCGCCAGCAGCTTGGCCCTAAGGGATACGCAGTATTTT	CASSLALRDTQYF	few	TRBJ2-3	TRBV5-1	-
TGCAGCGTTGAAGACGTTTTGGGCCCCCAAGAGACCCAGTACTTC	CSVEDVLGPQETQYF	-	TRBJ2-5	TRBV29-1	-